The 6 T cell receptor beta chains below come from one sample, sequenced in a study of shared clonotypes between healthy human individuals (TCRdb year 2020). Library preparation used the immunoSEQ multiplex PCR assay. Imported from immuneACCESS, the table was reduced by TCRdb to in-frame sequences with V and J called. These copies leave out some clones; in studies compared against another copy, an unresolved V gene accounts for under half, and the cause of the remainder is not known. Within this sample are roughly 2 million clones, with approximately 95% of them counted one time only. Roughly 0.13% of the sample lies in the top ten. The sequencing input was naive CD4+ T cells sorted from blood. Read against the paper, the sample's cell subset or site label means: CD45RA+ positively selected. Every receptor here comes from a man aged 18-30 years in good health.

The V call is TRBV13, the J call TRBJ2-7; no reliable D call. The germline CDR1 and CDR2 sequences are PRHDT and FYEKMQ (reference sequence). Trimming took off 2 bases at V and 3 bases at J, with 26 bases between the two ends. The CDR3 is 19 amino acids. The CDR3, as DNA: TGTGCCAGCAGCTTATCGATGTCTTATCCCCTACACCCCCTCTACGAGCAGTACTTC. It specifies CASSLSMSYPLHPLYEQYF.

The chain carries TRBV14 and TRBJ2-1; D might be TRBD1 (7 bases). V lost 5 bases and J lost 2, with 16 bases in between. Germline CDR1 reads SGHDN; CDR2 reads FVKESK. The CDR3 covers 16 residues. The CDR3 DNA follows: TGTGCCAGCAGCGCGCTAGGGGGCGGGACCTACAATGAGCAGTTCTTC. This gives the protein CASSALGGGTYNEQFF.

The J gene is TRBJ1-1, the V gene TRBV5-1; no reliable D call. The CDR3 totals 14 residues. V lost 2 bases and J 6 bases, leaving 14 bases between the germline ends. In germline, CDR1 is SGHRS, CDR2 YFSETQ. CDR3 protein: CASSFSGERSEAFF. CDR3 DNA: TGCGCCAGCAGCTTTTCCGGAGAACGGTCTGAAGCTTTCTTT.

Here the CDR3 reads CASSPPGRPWEQYF. CDR3 sequence (DNA): TGTGCCAGCTCACCCCCGGGGCGGCCGTGGGAGCAGTACTTC. The J gene is TRBJ2-7, the V gene TRBV18; D possibly uses TRBD1 or TRBD2 (5 bases each). V was cut by 3 bases and J by 7 bases, with 16 bases left in between. The CDR3 sequence is 14 residues long. Germline V gives CDR1 KGHSH, CDR2 LQKENI.

The genes are TRBV13 and TRBJ2-2; no definite D call. The germline V gene encodes CDR1 PRHDT and CDR2 FYEKMQ (reference sequence). The CDR3 has 16 residues. V lost 3 bases and J 1 base, leaving 12 bases between the germline ends. The CDR3: CASSFSPTWNTGELFF. Written as DNA, the CDR3 is TGTGCCAGCAGCTTTTCGCCCACTTGGAACACCGGGGAGCTGTTTTTT.

Remarks on this clone: Within the sample, other DNA sequences also encode this same CDR3. The chain couples TRBV6-1 to TRBJ2-7; weak D call: TRBD2 (6 bases). The CDR3 is made up of 15 amino acids. Germline V CDR1 and CDR2: MNHNS, SASEGT. V was trimmed by 1 base and J by 0 bases, leaving 10 bases between them. The CDR3 DNA reads as TGTGCCAGCAGTGAAGGGGGGGTGAGCTCCTACGAGCAGTACTTC. Translating gives CASSEGGVSSYEQYF.